This paragraph reports one T cell receptor beta chain. Its specificity is unknown. TCRdb reprocessed the reads via MiXCR and lists one record per CDR3 protein. Here the sample spans about 570,000 distinct CDR3 sequences, under 45% being singletons. The V and J ends lost 1 base and 1 base respectively, with 11 bases between them. The germline gives CDR1 MNHNS, CDR2 SASEGT. This CDR3 contains 16 residues. This entry comes from a study of T cell repertoires in cytomegalovirus infection. Turning to the study itself: Newly reported HLA-C-restricted and thoroughly characterized HLA-B-restricted CMV epitopes were employed. Indications came from public TCR beta signatures; they pointed to CMV infection and to a matching HLA type. The study, taken as a whole, reports: Dominating the ex vivo response were HLA-C-restricted CMV-specific TCR beta clonotypes. Identification of carriers of CMV plus the relevant HLA was performed using cumulative public TCR beta family frequency.

The chain has TRBV6-1 and TRBJ1-5; D gene ambiguous. Sequenced here: cultured PBMCs, sampled from culture after CMV antigen stimulation. The TCR originated in a human donor in good health (CMV status not recorded). Some clones in this sample may be carry-over from other donors' samples. CDR3 amino acids: CASSEDYTYSNQPQHF. The CDR3 DNA sequence: TGTGCCAGCAGTGAAGATTACACTTACAGCAATCAGCCCCAGCATTTT.